Given below is one T cell receptor beta chain in context. Its antigen remains unidentified. This sample was taken from a study of CD8 T cell repertoires and HIV-1 epitope variants. Overall study context: Controls included no peptide, Ebola AY9 epitope, and a CMV, EBV, flu pool. 1M T cells were kept uncultured as a baseline.

Sequencing of TCR beta CDR3 used immunoSEQ survey depth. Produced via immunoSEQ multiplex PCR; TCRdb's table is partial and in-frame only. The data hold thousands of clones, with around 63% observed a single time. Study-wide results and limits: Most of the nine antigen-specific clonotypes appeared cross-reactive to autologous or escape variants.

J was trimmed by 5 bases and V by 0 bases; bases with no gene match: 11. The CDR3 covers 17 residues. Germline CDR1 is SGHDN and CDR2 is FVKESK. Sequencing was carried out using cultured CD8+ T cells derived from PBMCs. The chain joins TRBV14 to TRBJ2-3, with 7 positions matching TRBD2. This sequence originates from a male donor with HIV. CDR3 DNA sequence: TGTGCCAGCAGCCAAGATAGGAGGGAGGGCCGGGGAGATACGCAGTATTTT. Protein sequence: CASSQDRREGRGDTQYF.